This TCR beta chain was sequenced for a study of blood T cell repertoires in COVID-19. Whole-study context: Both acute and convalescent COVID-19 samples were obtained from the United States, Italy and Spain. Nucleic acid was either cDNA or gDNA, and it came from T cells, B-cell-depleted T cells, or PBMCs.

In the study's own analysis: Estimates of nucleated cell counts were drawn from the amplification of reference gene primers. Only in-frame clones appear in the TCRdb table, and some are missing; sequencing was by immunoSEQ multiplex PCR. The V and J calls and clone size were taken over from that table, and D and trimming were inferred from the DNA. The data show roughly 87,000 clones, about four fifths seen once. Germline assignment: CDR1 LNHDA and CDR2 SQIVND (reference sequence). The trim removed 4 bases at V and 7 bases at J, leaving 5 bases unmatched. The CDR3 has 15 amino acids. This clone was seen more than once but under ten times.

The V call is TRBV19, the J call TRBJ1-6; TRBD1 aligns across 9 bases. The clonotype was recovered from a woman aged 70-85 years with acute or convalescent COVID-19. The material sequenced was peripheral blood. CDR3: CASSTLTGGNSPLHF. The CDR3 coding sequence is TGTGCCAGTAGTACGTTGACAGGGGGAAATTCACCCCTCCACTTT. Complete variable domain (other parts from reference TRBV19 and TRBJ1-6): DGGITQSPKYLFRKEGQNVTLSCEQNLNHDAMYWYRQDPGQGLRLIYYSQIVNDFQKGDIAEGYSVSREKKESFPLTVTSAQKNPTAFYLCASSTLTGGNSPLHFGNGTRLTVT.